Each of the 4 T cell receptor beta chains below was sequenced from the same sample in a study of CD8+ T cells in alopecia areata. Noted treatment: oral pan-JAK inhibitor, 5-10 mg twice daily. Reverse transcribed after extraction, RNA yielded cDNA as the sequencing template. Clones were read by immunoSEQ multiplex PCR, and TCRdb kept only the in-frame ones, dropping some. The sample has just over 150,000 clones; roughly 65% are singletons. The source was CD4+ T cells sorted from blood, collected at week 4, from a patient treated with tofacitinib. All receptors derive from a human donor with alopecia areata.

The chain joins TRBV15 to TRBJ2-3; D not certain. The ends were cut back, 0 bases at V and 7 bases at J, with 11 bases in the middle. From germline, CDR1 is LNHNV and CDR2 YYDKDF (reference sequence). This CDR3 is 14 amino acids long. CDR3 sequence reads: CATSRDTAFNTQYF. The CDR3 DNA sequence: TGTGCCACCAGCAGAGACACAGCCTTCAATACGCAGTATTTT.

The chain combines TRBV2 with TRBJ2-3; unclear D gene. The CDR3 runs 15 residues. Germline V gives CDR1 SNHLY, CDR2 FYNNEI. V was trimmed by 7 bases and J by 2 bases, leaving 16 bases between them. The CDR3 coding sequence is TGTGCCAGCAAGGCAGAAAGACCTAACACAGATACGCAGTATTTT. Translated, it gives CASKAERPNTDTQYF. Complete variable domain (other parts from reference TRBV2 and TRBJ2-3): EPEVTQTPSHQVTQMGQEVILRCVPISNHLYFYWYRQILGQKVEFLVSFYNNEISEKSEIFDDQFSVERPDGSNFTLKIRSTKLEDSAMYFCASKAERPNTDTQYFGPGTRLTVL.

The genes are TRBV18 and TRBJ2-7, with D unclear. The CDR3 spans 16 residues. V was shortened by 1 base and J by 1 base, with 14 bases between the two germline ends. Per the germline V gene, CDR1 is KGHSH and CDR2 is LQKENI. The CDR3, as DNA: TGTGCCAGCTCACCACGGGGATCACCTCGTTCCTACGAGCAGTACTTC. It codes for CASSPRGSPRSYEQYF.

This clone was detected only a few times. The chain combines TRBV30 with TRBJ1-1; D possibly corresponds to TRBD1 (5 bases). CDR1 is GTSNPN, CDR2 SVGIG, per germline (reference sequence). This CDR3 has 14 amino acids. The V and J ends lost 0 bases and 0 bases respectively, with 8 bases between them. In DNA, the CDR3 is TGTGCCTGGAGTGTCGGACACATGAACACTGAAGCTTTCTTT. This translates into CAWSVGHMNTEAFF.